Listed below are T cell receptor beta chains from one sample, sequenced in a study of PD-1 blockade in classical Hodgkin lymphoma. The assay was immunoSEQ multiplex PCR, and TCRdb's table has in-frame clones only and misses some. The data contain roughly 25,000 clones, roughly 76% of them singletons. This specimen consisted of peripheral blood mononuclear cells (PBMCs), obtained before the fourth cycle of nivolumab. The receptor source for this set is a human donor with classical Hodgkin lymphoma. The CDR3 runs from the conserved cysteine through the conserved F or W. A D gene is named only where the DNA matches it firmly. Clone size, where shown, is once, few, many, or a class for clones that have expanded.

D	V	size	J	CDR3	DNA
TRBD1	TRBV5-4	-	TRBJ1-6	CASTLDRESYNSPLHF	TGTGCCAGCACCCTGGACAGGGAGTCCTATAATTCACCCCTCCACTTT
-	TRBV27	-	TRBJ2-3	CASSSSRGKRNTDTQYF	TGTGCCAGCAGTTCCTCCCGGGGGAAGCGCAACACAGATACGCAGTATTTT
-	TRBV7-2	few	TRBJ1-1	CASSLGGVTEAFF	TGTGCCAGCAGCTTAGGGGGGGTCACTGAAGCTTTCTTT
TRBD1	TRBV4-2	-	TRBJ1-1	CASSPGQVDEAFF	TGTGCCAGCAGCCCCGGACAGGTTGATGAAGCTTTCTTT
-	TRBV5-1	-	TRBJ1-1	CASSLAGQSSFYTEAFF	TGCGCCAGCAGCTTGGCTGGTCAGAGTTCGTTCTACACTGAAGCTTTCTTT
-	TRBV6-6	-	TRBJ1-2	CASRAGSLSITF	TGTGCCAGCAGGGCAGGGTCCCTTTCAATCACCTTC
TRBD2	TRBV11-2	-	TRBJ2-1	CASSLYGGAYNEQFF	TGTGCCAGCAGCTTATACGGGGGGGCCTACAATGAGCAGTTCTTC
TRBD2	TRBV7-2	many	TRBJ2-5	CASSLKSSGGKETQYF	TGTGCCAGCAGCTTAAAGTCTAGCGGGGGGAAAGAGACCCAGTACTTC
-	TRBV2	-	TRBJ1-4	CASSAPANEKLFF	TGTGCCAGCAGTGCCCCAGCTAATGAAAAACTGTTTTTT
TRBD2	TRBV6-5	few	TRBJ2-5	CASSAAGGGLETQYF	TGTGCCAGCAGTGCCGCGGGCGGGGGGTTGGAGACCCAGTACTTC
-	TRBV7-8	-	TRBJ1-1	CASSLSLSRVNTEAFF	TGTGCCAGCAGCCTATCCCTCTCCCGGGTTAACACTGAAGCTTTCTTT
TRBD1	TRBV4-1	-	TRBJ1-1	CASSQATGWATEAFF	TGCGCCAGCAGCCAAGCGACAGGGTGGGCCACTGAAGCTTTCTTT
-	TRBV5-5	-	TRBJ1-1	CASTRTENTEAFF	TGTGCCAGCACTCGGACAGAGAACACTGAAGCTTTCTTT
TRBD2	TRBV29-1	-	TRBJ2-1	CSAPGLAGGIYNEQFF	TGCAGCGCCCCCGGACTAGCGGGGGGGATTTACAATGAGCAGTTCTTC
-	TRBV6-1	-	TRBJ1-5	CASGYGQPQHF	TGTGCCAGCGGATACGGTCAGCCCCAGCATTTT
-	TRBV27	-	TRBJ1-1	CASSWVANTEAFF	TGTGCCAGCAGTTGGGTCGCGAACACTGAAGCTTTCTTT
-	TRBV7-6	-	TRBJ1-4	CASSLVPGEKLFF	TGTGCCAGCAGCTTAGTTCCAGGGGAAAAACTGTTTTTT
-	TRBV20-1	-	TRBJ2-1	CSATGNNEQFF	TGCAGTGCTACAGGGAATAATGAGCAGTTCTTC
TRBD2	TRBV28	-	TRBJ2-1	CASSRLAGVPNEQFF	TGTGCCAGCAGCCGACTAGCGGGGGTGCCGAATGAGCAGTTCTTC
TRBD1	TRBV7-6	-	TRBJ1-3	CASSLNGQGMGNTIYF	TGTGCCAGCAGCCTAAACGGACAGGGGATGGGAAACACCATATATTTT
-	TRBV7-2	-	TRBJ2-2	CASSWPEGGSFTGELFF	TGTGCCAGCAGCTGGCCGGAAGGTGGGTCGTTCACCGGGGAGCTGTTTTTT
TRBD2	TRBV6-5	few	TRBJ2-2	CASSYSRGTGELFF	TGTGCCAGCAGTTACTCGCGGGGGACCGGGGAGCTGTTTTTT
-	TRBV7-2	-	TRBJ1-1	CASGFTGEKAFF	TGTGCCAGCGGCTTCACCGGGGAAAAAGCTTTCTTT
TRBD1	TRBV7-6	-	TRBJ1-1	CASSTGQGAGAFF	TGTGCCAGCAGCACGGGACAGGGGGCTGGAGCTTTCTTT